This TCR beta chain is drawn from a study of blood T cell repertoires in COVID-19. Study at large: Samples taken during acute and convalescent COVID-19 were collected in the United States, Italy and Spain.

The CDR3 covers 15 residues. Germline V CDR1 and CDR2: LGHDT, YNNKEL (reference sequence). Trimming cost V 3 bases and J 0 bases, with 8 bases left between them. Assay: immunoSEQ multiplex PCR; the TCRdb copy retains only in-frame clones and omits some. The table records approximately 210,000 clones, just under 85% of them present only once. The study assigned cohorts using participant-reported clinical history. The specimen sequenced was PBMCs or T cells enriched from blood (not recorded which). The clonotype originates from a man in his forties who had recovered from COVID-19. The chain recombines TRBV3-1 (or the pseudogene TRBV3-2) with TRBJ2-2; tentatively, D is TRBD1 (6 bases). The CDR3: CASSQGAPNTGELFF. CDR3 bases: TGTGCCAGCAGCCAGGGGGCCCCGAACACCGGGGAGCTGTTTTTT.